The 2 T cell receptor beta chains reported below all come from one sample, sequenced in a study of blood T cell repertoires in COVID-19. Using immunoSEQ multiplex PCR, the repertoire was profiled, and TCRdb retains in-frame clones only, with some absent. The sample has approximately 490,000 clones; approximately 86% are singletons. Specimen: PBMCs or T cells enriched from blood (not recorded which). The receptors shown here come from a woman in her sixties who had recovered from COVID-19.

V is TRBV6-5 and J is TRBJ2-7; the match to TRBD2 covers 7 bases. V trimming: 6 bases; J trimming: 4 bases; junction bases outside the gene matches: 9. In germline, CDR1 is MNHEY, CDR2 SVGAGI. The CDR3 is 14 residues long. In DNA, the CDR3 is TGTGCCAGCAGCACGCGGGGGTTAATGTACGAGCAGTACTTC. Translated: CASSTRGLMYEQYF.

The gene calls are TRBV7-2 and TRBJ2-2; D might be TRBD1 (7 bases). There are 14 residues in the CDR3. The germline V gene encodes CDR1 SGHTA and CDR2 FQGNSA. Trimming shortened V by 6 bases and J by 4 bases, and 12 bases separated the two germline ends. CDR3 sequence (DNA): TGTGCCAGCAGTTTCCAGGGGGGCACCGGGGAGCTGTTTTTT. Protein product: CASSFQGGTGELFF.